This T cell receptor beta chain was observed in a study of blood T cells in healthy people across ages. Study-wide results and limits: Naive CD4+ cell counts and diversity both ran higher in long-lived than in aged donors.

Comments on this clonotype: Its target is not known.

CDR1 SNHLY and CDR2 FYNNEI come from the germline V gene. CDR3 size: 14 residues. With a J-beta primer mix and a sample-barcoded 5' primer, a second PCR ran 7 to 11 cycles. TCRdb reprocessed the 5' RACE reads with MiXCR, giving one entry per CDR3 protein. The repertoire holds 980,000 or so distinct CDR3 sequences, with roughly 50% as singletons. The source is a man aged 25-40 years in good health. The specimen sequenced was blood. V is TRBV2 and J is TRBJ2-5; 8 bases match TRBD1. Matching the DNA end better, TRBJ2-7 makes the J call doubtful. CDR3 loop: CASIRTGLIYEQYF. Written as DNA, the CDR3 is TGTGCCAGCATACGGACAGGGTTGATCTACGAGCAGTACTTC.